This T cell receptor (beta chain) was identified during a study of blood T cell repertoires in COVID-19. Study-wide background: Whether acute or convalescent, the COVID-19 samples came from the United States, Italy and Spain.

Germline assignment: CDR1 SGDLS and CDR2 YYNGEE. The CDR3 is 16 residues long. V gave up 5 bases and J gave up 1 base; unmatched junction bases: 11. This clone was seen a single time. Authors' data handling: Amplification with reference gene primers provided the estimates of nucleated cell counts. The assay was immunoSEQ multiplex PCR, and TCRdb's table has in-frame clones only and misses some. V, J and clone size derive from that table, while D and trimming were established from the DNA sequence. The repertoire holds a few hundred thousand clones, with over 75% as singletons. V is TRBV9 and J is TRBJ2-5; 7 bases fit TRBD2. The TCR originated in a woman aged 30 to 39 with COVID-19, enrolled during active disease. Specimen: peripheral blood. Here the CDR3 reads CASRPGGDGRQETQYF. CDR3 nucleotide sequence: TGTGCCAGCAGGCCGGGGGGAGACGGTCGCCAAGAGACCCAGTACTTC.